Listed below are T cell receptor beta chains from one sample, sequenced in a study of beta chain features in type 1 diabetes. Repertoires were generated with immunoSEQ multiplex PCR, while TCRdb's copy carries only in-frame clones and drops some. The sample shows approximately 140,000 clones, roughly 9.7% of them seen only once. The sequenced sample was central memory CD4+ T cells from blood. Every receptor here comes from a woman in her thirties or forties in good health. CDR3s include the opening cysteine and the closing phenylalanine or tryptophan. Each record gives: D gene, clone size, V gene, J gene, CDR3 DNA, CDR3 protein. A D gene is named only where the DNA matches it firmly. Clone size is stated in some rows and not others, as once, few, many or a class when expanded.

>TRBD1|few|TRBV4-2|TRBJ2-7
TGTGCCAGCAGCTCCGGGACAGGGATCAACGAGCAGTACTTC
CASSSGTGINEQYF
>NA|many|TRBV7-6|TRBJ2-7
TGTGCCAGCAGTCTAGCTCCGGCGGCCTACGAGCAGTACTTC
CASSLAPAAYEQYF
>NA|few|TRBV9|TRBJ2-3
TGTGCCAGCAGCGAGAGGGTAGCAGATACGCAGTATTTT
CASSERVADTQYF
>TRBD1|many|TRBV7-9|TRBJ1-1
TGTGCCAGCAGCTTTGGACAGGGGAGAGGAGCTTTCTTT
CASSFGQGRGAFF
>TRBD1|NA|TRBV6-6|TRBJ2-7
TGTGCCAGCAGTTATACCGGGACAGGGGGTCTCGAGCAGTACTTC
CASSYTGTGGLEQYF
>NA|few|TRBV27|TRBJ1-1
TGTGCCAGCAGTTTAAATCCGGGGATGAACACTGAAGCTTTCTTT
CASSLNPGMNTEAFF
>TRBD2|NA|TRBV7-6|TRBJ2-1
TGTGCCAGCAGCCCGACCTCGTCGGGGGGGGGTTACAATGAGCAGTTCTTC
CASSPTSSGGGYNEQFF
>TRBD1|NA|TRBV19|TRBJ1-2
TGTGCCAGTACGGGGACAGGGGGATATTATGGCTACACCTTC
CASTGTGGYYGYTF
>NA|few|TRBV7-6|TRBJ2-5
TGTGCCAGCACCTCCAACACAGGGCAGGGTCAGTACTTC
CASTSNTGQGQYF
>NA|NA|TRBV10-3|TRBJ1-1
TGTGCCATCAGTGAGTCGGCACAGTTTAGTGAAGCTTTCTTT
CAISESAQFSEAFF
>NA|many|TRBV29-1|TRBJ1-4
TGCAGCGGAAGGGGGTTCGGTGAAAAACTGTTTTTT
CSGRGFGEKLFF
>NA|NA|TRBV18|TRBJ1-5
TGTGCCAGCTCACCCCAAGACAATTCCAATCAGCCCCAGCATTTT
CASSPQDNSNQPQHF
>TRBD1|NA|TRBV6-5|TRBJ1-6
TGTGCCAGCAGCCAACAGGGGAATTCACCCCTCCACTTT
CASSQQGNSPLHF
>TRBD1|NA|TRBV5-1|TRBJ2-1
TGCGCCAGCAGCGCGGACAGGGTCAGCGGCTATGAGCAGTTCTTC
CASSADRVSGYEQFF
>TRBD1|NA|TRBV7-2|TRBJ1-1
TGTGCCAGCAGCCTACAGGGACAGGGTCTACAAGCTTTCTTT
CASSLQGQGLQAFF
>NA|few|TRBV4-1|TRBJ1-2
TGCGCCAGCAGCCAAGATGACGGGGTAGGCGGCTACACCTTC
CASSQDDGVGGYTF
>TRBD2|few|TRBV5-4|TRBJ2-1
TGTGCCAGCAGCTTGGGAGCGGGGGGGCCCTCCAATGAGCAGTTCTTC
CASSLGAGGPSNEQFF
>TRBD1|many|TRBV29-1|TRBJ2-7
TGCAGCGTTCTGACAGGGCCTTACGAGCAGTACTTC
CSVLTGPYEQYF
>TRBD1|few|TRBV7-8|TRBJ2-7
TGTGCCAGCAGCAAGGACAGGGGCTACGAGCAGTACTTC
CASSKDRGYEQYF
>TRBD1|NA|TRBV4-1|TRBJ1-4
TGCGCCAGCAGCCAAGAAGGACAGGGTCGAATTGAAAAACTGTTTTTT
CASSQEGQGRIEKLFF
>NA|few|TRBV4-2|TRBJ2-7
TGTGCCAGCAGCCAAGAGAGGGTAAGCTCCTACGAGCAGTACTTC
CASSQERVSSYEQYF
>TRBD1|NA|TRBV6-1|TRBJ1-2
TGTGCCAGCAGTCTAGACAGGGTTAACTATGGCTACACCTTC
CASSLDRVNYGYTF
>NA|few|TRBV4-1|TRBJ1-5
TGCGCCAGCAGCCCCGGGACTGGTGGTGGCAATCAGCCCCAGCATTTT
CASSPGTGGGNQPQHF
>NA|NA|TRBV11-2|TRBJ1-6
TGTGCCAGCAGCGCGGGCCCCGCTAGTTCACCCCTCCACTTT
CASSAGPASSPLHF
>TRBD1|few|TRBV5-1|TRBJ1-4
TGCGCCAGCCGAGATGGGACAGATCTCGAAAAACTGTTTTTT
CASRDGTDLEKLFF
>TRBD1|NA|TRBV7-2|TRBJ2-4
TGTGCCAGCAGCACGGGACAGGGCGCGAACATTCAGTACTTC
CASSTGQGANIQYF
>TRBD2|NA|TRBV19|TRBJ2-7
TGTGCCAGTAGTATGAGGGAGGGCAGCTCCTACGAGCAGTACTTC
CASSMREGSSYEQYF
>NA|NA|TRBV25-1|TRBJ2-7
TGTGCCAGCAGTGATAATTCCCGCTACGAGCAGTACTTC
CASSDNSRYEQYF
>NA|few|TRBV7-2|TRBJ2-7
TGTGCCAGCAGCCACACAGGGCCCACCTACGAGCAGTACTTC
CASSHTGPTYEQYF
>TRBD2|few|TRBV9|TRBJ2-1
TGTGCCAGCAGCGCGGGGAGCGGGGGTGGTTCCTACAATGAGCAGTTCTTC
CASSAGSGGGSYNEQFF
>TRBD2|NA|TRBV19|TRBJ2-1
TGTGCCAGTAGTATAGGGGGACTAGTGACAGAGCAGTTCTTC
CASSIGGLVTEQFF
>NA|NA|TRBV29-1|TRBJ2-3
TGCAGCGCCGGACCAACAGGGTCAGATACGCAGTATTTT
CSAGPTGSDTQYF
>TRBD2|NA|TRBV2|TRBJ2-3
TGTGCCAGCAGTGAAGCTAGCGGGGAAACAGATACGCAGTATTTT
CASSEASGETDTQYF
>TRBD1|few|TRBV28|TRBJ2-7
TGTGCCAGCAGATCGGGACAGTTCAACGAGCAGTACTTC
CASRSGQFNEQYF
>NA|NA|TRBV29-1|TRBJ1-4
TGCAGCGTTGCAGACCCAGGGCTGGGGGGTGAAAAACTGTTTTTT
CSVADPGLGGEKLFF
>NA|NA|TRBV9|TRBJ1-2
TGTGCCAGCAGCGCCAGGGACTATGGCTACACCTTC
CASSARDYGYTF
>NA|NA|TRBV5-1|TRBJ2-5
TGCGCCAGCAGCGTACGACAGGACCAAGAGACCCAGTACTTC
CASSVRQDQETQYF
>TRBD1|NA|TRBV2|TRBJ1-1
TGTGCCAGCAGTGAGAGAGGGACAGGGGTGGGGAACACTGAAGCTTTCTTT
CASSERGTGVGNTEAFF
>NA|NA|TRBV9|TRBJ2-1
TGTGCCAGCAGCGTAGGCATACAGCGGGACAACAATGAGCAGTTCTTC
CASSVGIQRDNNEQFF
>TRBD1|NA|TRBV18|TRBJ1-1
TGTGCCAGCTCACCCCAGGGGGGGAACACTGAAGCTTTCTTT
CASSPQGGNTEAFF
>NA|few|TRBV7-2|TRBJ2-5
TGTGCCAGCAGCTTAAATGGCAACCAAGAGACCCAGTACTTC
CASSLNGNQETQYF
>NA|few|TRBV7-2|TRBJ1-2
TGTGCCAGCAGCTTAGGAGGTACTGGGTTTGGCTACACCTTC
CASSLGGTGFGYTF